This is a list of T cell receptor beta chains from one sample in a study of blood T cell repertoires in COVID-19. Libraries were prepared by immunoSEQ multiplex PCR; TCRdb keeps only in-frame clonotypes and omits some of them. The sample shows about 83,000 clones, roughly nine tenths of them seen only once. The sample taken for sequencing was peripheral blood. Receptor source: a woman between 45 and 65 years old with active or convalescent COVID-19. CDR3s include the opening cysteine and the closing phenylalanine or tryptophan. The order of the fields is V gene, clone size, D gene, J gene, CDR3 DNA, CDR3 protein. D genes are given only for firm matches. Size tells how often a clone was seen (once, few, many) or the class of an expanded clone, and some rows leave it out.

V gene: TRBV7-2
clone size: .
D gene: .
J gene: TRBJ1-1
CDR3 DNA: TGTGCCAGCAGCTTAGCCCTCGTAAGTCAGGGATCAGCTTTCTTT
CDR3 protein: CASSLALVSQGSAFF

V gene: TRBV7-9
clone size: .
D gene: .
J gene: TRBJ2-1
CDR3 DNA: TGTGCCAGCAGCCCTTCTTTTTGGGGTGGGGGCGGCAGCTTACAGTTCTTC
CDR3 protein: CASSPSFWGGGGSLQFF

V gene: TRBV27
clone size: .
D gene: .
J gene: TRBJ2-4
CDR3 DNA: TGTGCCAGCAGTTTATCGGGGGGGGCGCCCGGAAACATTCAGTACTTC
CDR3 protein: CASSLSGGAPGNIQYF

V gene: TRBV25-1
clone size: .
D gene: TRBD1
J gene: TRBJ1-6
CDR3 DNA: TGTGCCAGCAGTGAATTGAGGGGACAGGGTAATTCACCCCTCCACTTT
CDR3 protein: CASSELRGQGNSPLHF

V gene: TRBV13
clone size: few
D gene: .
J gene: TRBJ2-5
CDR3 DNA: TGTGCCAGCAGCTTAGGCCATGGAGGAGAGACCCAGTACTTC
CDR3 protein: CASSLGHGGETQYF

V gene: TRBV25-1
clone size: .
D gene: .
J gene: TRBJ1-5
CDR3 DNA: TGTGCCAGCAGTAGGTCGGACAGTCCCCAGCATTTT
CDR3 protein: CASSRSDSPQHF

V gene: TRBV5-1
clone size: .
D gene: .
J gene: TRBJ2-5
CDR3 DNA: TGCGCCAGCAGCTCGCCCGGTGACCCGGGAGAGACCCAGTACTTC
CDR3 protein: CASSSPGDPGETQYF

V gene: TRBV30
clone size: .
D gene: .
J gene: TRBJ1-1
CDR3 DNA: TGTGCCTGGGGTGTACAGGGAAGGTTGAACACTGAAGCTTTCTTT
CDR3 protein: CAWGVQGRLNTEAFF

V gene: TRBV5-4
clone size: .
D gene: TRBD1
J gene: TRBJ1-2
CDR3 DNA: TGTGCCAGCAGCTTGGCGCGACAGGGAGCCAATTATGGCTACACCTTC
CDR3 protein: CASSLARQGANYGYTF

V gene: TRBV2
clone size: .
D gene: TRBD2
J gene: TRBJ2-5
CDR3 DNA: TGTGCCAGCAGTGAGGAACTAGCGGGGGCGGGTGAGACCCAGTACTTC
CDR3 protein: CASSEELAGAGETQYF

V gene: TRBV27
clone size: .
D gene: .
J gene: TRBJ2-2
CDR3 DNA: TGTGCCAGCCGACCGAAGTTCAGGGAAACCGGGGAGCTGTTTTTT
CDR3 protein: CASRPKFRETGELFF

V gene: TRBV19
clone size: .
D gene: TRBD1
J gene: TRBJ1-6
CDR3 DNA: TGTGCCAGTAGTATAAATGAGGGGGCAGTTTCACCCCTCCACTTT
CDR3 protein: CASSINEGAVSPLHF

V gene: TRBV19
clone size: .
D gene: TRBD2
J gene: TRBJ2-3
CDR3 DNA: TGTGCCAGTAGTATCCGTGGCGGGGGGAGCACAGATACGCAGTATTTT
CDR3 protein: CASSIRGGGSTDTQYF

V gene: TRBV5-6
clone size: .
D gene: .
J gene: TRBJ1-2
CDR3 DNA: TGTGCCAGCAGCCTGACAGTTATTTATGGCTACACCTTC
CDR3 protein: CASSLTVIYGYTF

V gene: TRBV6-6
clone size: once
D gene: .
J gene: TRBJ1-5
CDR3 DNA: TGTGCCAGCACCTTAAGTCAGGGGCACAATCAGCCCCAGCATTTT
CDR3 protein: CASTLSQGHNQPQHF

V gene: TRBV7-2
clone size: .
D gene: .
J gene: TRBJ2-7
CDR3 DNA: TGTGCCAGCAGCCAACAGGGAATGAGGACCTACGAGCAGTACTTC
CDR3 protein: CASSQQGMRTYEQYF

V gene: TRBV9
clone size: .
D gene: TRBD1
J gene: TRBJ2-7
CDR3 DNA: TGTGCCAGCAGCGTAGCTCAGGACAGGGTCAACGAGCAGTACTTC
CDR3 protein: CASSVAQDRVNEQYF

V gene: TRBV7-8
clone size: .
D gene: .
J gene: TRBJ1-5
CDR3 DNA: TGTGCCAGCAGCATTAACAGGAGAGGCCAGCCCCAGCATTTT
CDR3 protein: CASSINRRGQPQHF

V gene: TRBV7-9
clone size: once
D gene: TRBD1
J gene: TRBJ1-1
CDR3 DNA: TGTGCCAGCAGCGTCGGACAGGGGAACACTGAAGCTTTCTTT
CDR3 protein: CASSVGQGNTEAFF

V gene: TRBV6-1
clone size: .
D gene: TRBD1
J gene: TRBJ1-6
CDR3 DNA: TGTGCCAGCAGTGAACCGGGGACAGGGCGTAATTCACCCCTCCACTTT
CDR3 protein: CASSEPGTGRNSPLHF

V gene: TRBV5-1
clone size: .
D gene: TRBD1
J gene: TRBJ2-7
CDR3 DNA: TGCGCCAGCGGCCGGACAGGGAGCTCCTACGAGCAGTACTTC
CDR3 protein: CASGRTGSSYEQYF

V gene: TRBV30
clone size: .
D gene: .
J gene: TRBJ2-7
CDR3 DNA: TGTGCCTGGAGCAGCACTAGCTACGAGCAGTACTTC
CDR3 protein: CAWSSTSYEQYF

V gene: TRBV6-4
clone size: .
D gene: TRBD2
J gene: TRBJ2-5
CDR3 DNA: TGTGCCAGTGCTAGCGGTCCACAAGAGACCCAGTACTTC
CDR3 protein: CASASGPQETQYF

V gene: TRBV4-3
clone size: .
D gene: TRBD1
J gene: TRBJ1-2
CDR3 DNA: TGCGCCAGCAGCCAAGAGTGGAGTACAGGGGCCGTTTATGGCTACACCTTC
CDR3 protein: CASSQEWSTGAVYGYTF

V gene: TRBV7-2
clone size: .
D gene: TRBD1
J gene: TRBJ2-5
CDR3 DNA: TGTGCCAGCAGCTTCGGACAGGGTTTTAGGACCCAGTACTTC
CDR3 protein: CASSFGQGFRTQYF

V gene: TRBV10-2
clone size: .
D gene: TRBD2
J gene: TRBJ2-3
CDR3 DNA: TGCGCCACCAATCCGGCGGGGGGGGCGAACACAGATACGCAGTATTTT
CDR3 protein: CATNPAGGANTDTQYF

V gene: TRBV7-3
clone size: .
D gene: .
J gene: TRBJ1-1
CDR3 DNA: TGTGCCAGCAGCCCCCCATCCGACAGCCAGCCCAGAGGCACTGAAGCTTTCTTT
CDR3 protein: CASSPPSDSQPRGTEAFF

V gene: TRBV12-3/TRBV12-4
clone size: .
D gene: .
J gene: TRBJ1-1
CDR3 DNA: TGTGCCAGCAGCATTGGCCGAGAAGCTTTCTTT
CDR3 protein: CASSIGREAFF

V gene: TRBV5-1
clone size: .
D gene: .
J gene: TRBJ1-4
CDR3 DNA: TGCGCCAGCAGCCCCGGAGGACTTGCTGAAAAACTGTTTTTT
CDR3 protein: CASSPGGLAEKLFF

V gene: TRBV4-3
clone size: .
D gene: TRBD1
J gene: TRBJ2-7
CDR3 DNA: TGCGCCAGCAGCCAAGACAGGGGGTTGTACGAGCAGTACTTC
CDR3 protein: CASSQDRGLYEQYF

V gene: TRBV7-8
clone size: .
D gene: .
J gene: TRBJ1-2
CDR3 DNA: TGTGCCAGCAGCTTGGGCAGGTTAAACTATGGCTACACCTTC
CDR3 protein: CASSLGRLNYGYTF

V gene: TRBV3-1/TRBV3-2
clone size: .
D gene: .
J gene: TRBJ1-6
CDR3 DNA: TGTGCCAGCAACCTACAGGGCGCCCATTCACCCCTCCACTTT
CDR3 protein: CASNLQGAHSPLHF

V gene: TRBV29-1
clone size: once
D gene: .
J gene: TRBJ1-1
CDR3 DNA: TGCAGCGTGGCTAGGTCTGAAGCTTTCTTT
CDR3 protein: CSVARSEAFF